This T cell receptor beta chain was recorded in a study of blood T cell repertoires in COVID-19. Overall study: The cDNA or gDNA used as material had been derived from T cells, B-cell-depleted T cells, or PBMCs.

Deletions cut 0 bases from V and 5 bases from J, with 19 bases between. Looked up from germline, CDR1 is SGHRS and CDR2 is YFSETQ. The CDR3 is 17 residues long. Authors' data handling: Reference gene primers were amplified, and this amplification served to estimate nucleated cell counts. Assay: immunoSEQ multiplex PCR; the TCRdb copy retains only in-frame clones and omits some. V, J and clone size reflect that table, while D and trimming were determined from the DNA. The sample contains approximately 120,000 clones, approximately 74% of which appear only once. Enrollment of patients from Seattle took place during active infection, with longitudinal follow-up.

Sequenced sample: peripheral blood. The sequence was obtained from an older man with COVID-19, enrolled during active disease. J is TRBJ2-3 and V is TRBV5-1; TRBD1 might be the D (6 bases). DNA for the CDR3: TGCGCCAGCAGCTTGGAGTACCAGGGGTACCAGGGAGATACGCAGTATTTT. It specifies CASSLEYQGYQGDTQYF.